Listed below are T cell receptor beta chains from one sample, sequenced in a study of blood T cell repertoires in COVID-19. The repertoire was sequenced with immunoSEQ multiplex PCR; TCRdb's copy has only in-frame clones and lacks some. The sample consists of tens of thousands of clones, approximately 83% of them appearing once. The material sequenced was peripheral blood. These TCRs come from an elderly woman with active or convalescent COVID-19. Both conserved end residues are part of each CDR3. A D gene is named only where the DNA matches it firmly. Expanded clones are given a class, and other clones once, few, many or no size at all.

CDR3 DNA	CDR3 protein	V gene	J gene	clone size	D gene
TGTGCCAGTAGTATGTGGCAGGGGGATAAGGGAGCTTTCTTT	CASSMWQGDKGAFF	TRBV19	TRBJ1-1	-	TRBD1
TGCGCCAGCAGCCATGGTCAGAAAAATGAAAAACTGTTTTTT	CASSHGQKNEKLFF	TRBV4-1	TRBJ1-4	-	-
TGTGCCAGCAGTTACACGGGGAACTACTATGGCTACACCTTC	CASSYTGNYYGYTF	TRBV6-2/TRBV6-3	TRBJ1-2	-	-
TGTGCCAGCAGAGAACAGGGGCTGGAGACCCAGTACTTC	CASREQGLETQYF	TRBV12-3/TRBV12-4	TRBJ2-5	few	TRBD1
TGTGCCAGCAGCTCGGGACAGGGGGAAACCGGGGAGCTGTTTTTT	CASSSGQGETGELFF	TRBV7-7	TRBJ2-2	-	TRBD1
TGTGCCAGCCACCAGGCGTTGTCTGGGGCCAACGTCCTGACTTTC	CASHQALSGANVLTF	TRBV28	TRBJ2-6	few	-
TGTGCCAGCAGAGAATCTGGGGCGGGGGGGTCCTACGAGCAGTACTTC	CASRESGAGGSYEQYF	TRBV6-1	TRBJ2-7	-	TRBD2
TGTGCCAGCAGTGAACAGGGTAGCACTGAAGCTTTCTTT	CASSEQGSTEAFF	TRBV2	TRBJ1-1	-	-
TGTGCCTCACGGTGGGCCAATGAGCAGTTCTTC	CASRWANEQFF	TRBV6-5	TRBJ2-1	-	-
TGTACCAGCATCATGAGGTGGGGGCCCAGCTCCTACGAGCAGTACTTC	CTSIMRWGPSSYEQYF	TRBV5-5	TRBJ2-7	-	-
TGTGCCAGTAGTATCACTAGCGGGGGCACAGATACGCAGTATTTT	CASSITSGGTDTQYF	TRBV19	TRBJ2-3	once	TRBD2
TGTGCCAGTAGTACTACCGGGACAGGGTCGCGTGGGTCCCAGTACTTC	CASSTTGTGSRGSQYF	TRBV19	TRBJ2-5	-	TRBD1
TGTGCCAGCAGCTTTATGGCGGGAGCGGATACGCAGTATTTT	CASSFMAGADTQYF	TRBV11-2	TRBJ2-3	-	TRBD2
TGCAGTGCTAGTAACAGGGGGCGTACGGATGAAAAACTGTTTTTT	CSASNRGRTDEKLFF	TRBV20-1	TRBJ1-4	few	TRBD1
TGTGCCAGCAGTGACCGTACTAGCGGGAGGGCCGTAGATACGCAGTATTTT	CASSDRTSGRAVDTQYF	TRBV6-4	TRBJ2-3	-	TRBD2
TGTGCCAGCAATCCACCGGGACTAGTCTACGAGCAGTACTTC	CASNPPGLVYEQYF	TRBV7-8	TRBJ2-7	-	TRBD2
TGCAGCGTTGAGAGGGCGGGACAGGGCACAGATACGCAGTATTTT	CSVERAGQGTDTQYF	TRBV29-1	TRBJ2-3	-	TRBD1
TGTGCCAGCAGCTTAGTAGTGGGCAGCTCCTACGAGCAGTACTTC	CASSLVVGSSYEQYF	TRBV7-2	TRBJ2-7	-	-
TGTGCCACCAGACTAGCGGGGTTCACAGATACGCAGTATTTT	CATRLAGFTDTQYF	TRBV28	TRBJ2-3	once	TRBD2
TGCGCCAGCAGCTCAGGACAGGGAAATGGCTACACCTTC	CASSSGQGNGYTF	TRBV5-1	TRBJ1-2	-	TRBD1
TGTGCCAGCAGCCCGTCAGCTAGGGGGGGCGAGCAGTACTTC	CASSPSARGGEQYF	TRBV7-3	TRBJ2-7	once	-
TGCAGCGTTGAAGGGACAGGGTTTTATGGCTACACCTTC	CSVEGTGFYGYTF	TRBV29-1	TRBJ1-2	-	TRBD1
TGTGCCAGCAGTTTGGGAGGGGGGGAAGAGACCCAGTACTTC	CASSLGGGEETQYF	TRBV6-5	TRBJ2-5	few	-
TGTGCCACTTCAGGGGGCGCGAACCAAGAGACCCAGTACTTC	CATSGGANQETQYF	TRBV19	TRBJ2-5	-	TRBD1
TGTGCCAGCTCCCCAGGGGGGGATGAGCAGTTCTTC	CASSPGGDEQFF	TRBV18	TRBJ2-1	-	-
TGTGCCAGCAGCCAAGATTCGCGGGGGGCCTCTTATGAGCAGTTCTTC	CASSQDSRGASYEQFF	TRBV3-1/TRBV3-2	TRBJ2-1	few	TRBD2
TGTGCCAGCTTTGGGGACAGGGAGGGCAATGAGCAGTTCTTC	CASFGDREGNEQFF	TRBV28	TRBJ2-1	-	TRBD1
TGCGCCAGCAGTGAGTCGGGCAGGGTCGGGGAGACCCAGTACTTC	CASSESGRVGETQYF	TRBV10-1	TRBJ2-5	few	-
TGCGCCAGCAGTATAGTACCGGGACTAGGGGAAAATGAGCAGTTCTTC	CASSIVPGLGENEQFF	TRBV5-1	TRBJ2-1	once	TRBD2
TGTGCCAGCAGCCCCACTGGGGGGAGGCTAGCTTGGGAGCAGTACTTC	CASSPTGGRLAWEQYF	TRBV7-3	TRBJ2-7	-	-
TGTGCCAGCAGTGAATATAATGAGCAGTTCTTC	CASSEYNEQFF	TRBV2	TRBJ2-1	-	-
TGTGCCAGCAGCTTAGCAGGGGCCTTCACACCCCTCCACTTT	CASSLAGAFTPLHF	TRBV7-2	TRBJ1-6	-	-
TGTGCCAGCAGCGCCCTCGACTTGGCTACTCACTATGGCTACACCTTC	CASSALDLATHYGYTF	TRBV11-2	TRBJ1-2	-	-
TGTGCCAGCAGTCCCCCGGCGGGGATCAACGAGCAGTACTTC	CASSPPAGINEQYF	TRBV28	TRBJ2-7	-	-
TGTGCCAGCAGTGAATGGGCTAGCGGGGGGGCCTTGAATGAGCAGTTCTTC	CASSEWASGGALNEQFF	TRBV2	TRBJ2-1	-	TRBD2
TGTGCCAGTAGCCAAACCCTGGGCGGGTCCGGAAACACCATATATTTT	CASSQTLGGSGNTIYF	TRBV19	TRBJ1-3	few	-
TGTGCCAGCGGGGGGGACAATGAGCAGTTCTTC	CASGGDNEQFF	TRBV2	TRBJ2-1	few	TRBD2
TGTGCCAGCAGTGAAGTAGGGACACAATACAATGAGCAGTTCTTC	CASSEVGTQYNEQFF	TRBV6-1	TRBJ2-1	-	-
TGTGCCAGCAGCCAGTACAGTGACGGAAAACTGTTTTTT	CASSQYSDGKLFF	TRBV3-1/TRBV3-2	TRBJ1-4	-	-
TGTGCCAGCAGGGATTTAGCGGGAGCCTACAATGAGCAGTTCTTC	CASRDLAGAYNEQFF	TRBV2	TRBJ2-1	-	TRBD2
TGTGCCAGCAGCTTAGACAGACAGTTTCCCTACGAGCAGTACTTC	CASSLDRQFPYEQYF	TRBV7-8	TRBJ2-7	few	-
TGTGCCAGCAGCTTACGCGGCGGGACTAGCACAGATACGCAGTATTTT	CASSLRGGTSTDTQYF	TRBV7-3	TRBJ2-3	-	-
TGCGCCAGCAGCTTGGGACAGCTAGTGTTCACAGATACGCAGTATTTT	CASSLGQLVFTDTQYF	TRBV5-1	TRBJ2-3	-	-
TGTGCCAGCAGCCAAGCCCTTATTCCAGATACGCAGTATTTT	CASSQALIPDTQYF	TRBV7-2	TRBJ2-3	-	-
TGCGCCAGCAGCCAGATTAGCGGGATTAATACGCAGTATTTT	CASSQISGINTQYF	TRBV4-1	TRBJ2-3	once	TRBD2
TGTGCCAGCAGCTTCTCCACAGCTTATAATTCACCCCTCCACTTT	CASSFSTAYNSPLHF	TRBV5-6	TRBJ1-6	few	-